This TCR beta chain was sequenced in a study of early T cells in non-severe SARS-CoV-2 infection (dated by TCRdb to about 2021). With respect to the entire study: Bulk RNA from unsorted whole blood was used for TCR sequencing, so alpha and beta chains could not be paired.

Receptor amplification or capture employed 5' RACE. Instrument on record: NextSeq 500. The TCR library protocol attached unique molecular identifiers to individual cDNA molecules to correct for sequencing error and PCR bias. Sequencing covered both TCR alpha and beta chains, and within each sample the abundances of alpha and beta sequences were tightly co-correlated. As for the original processing: Decombinator V4 was used to annotate the V gene, J gene and CDR3 of the TCR sequences. Expanded TCRs were defined as changing significantly between any two time points under a Poisson model with p below 0.0001. TCR abundances were normalised to the total number of TCRs sequenced in each sample and reported as counts per million. TRAV1-2 paired with TRAJ12, TRAJ20 or TRAJ33 defined MAIT TCRs, while TRAV10 paired with TRAJ18 defined iNKT TCRs. VDJdb, accessed 1 November 2021, was searched for CMV, EBV and SARS-CoV-2 annotated TCRs, excluding TCRs annotated for multiple antigens. TCRdb itself trimmed the public reads at Q25 with fastp, ran MiXCR and retained productive beta chains. For every CDR3 protein sequence, its rows merge into one entry that carries the most common genes and DNA. TCRdb, rather than the study authors, made the V and J calls. This sample is represented by about 52,000 distinct CDR3 sequences; 11% of them were singletons. The ten largest clones take up around 14% of the sample.

Remarks on this clonotype: The target of this receptor is not known. Given a much more abundant clone one base away, this may be a read error.

Set within a cohort of healthcare workers in London, UK, this nested case-control study involved weekly PCR testing of nasopharyngeal swabs along with blood sampling. Healthcare workers were enrolled in the week of the UK lockdown, from 23 to 31 March 2020, and were followed every week for up to roughly 15 weeks. Study-level results and caveats: VDJdb matching was skewed toward anti-spike CD8 responses and likely underestimated virus-specific expansions, missing private and CD4 specificities.

Taken from cysteine to phenylalanine, the CDR3 has 14 residues. Just the 42-base CDR3 DNA is kept, in frame starting at base 1. V was cut back by 10 bases and J by 0 bases, leaving a gap of 12 bases between them. Reading the germline V gene (reference sequence) gives CDR1 SEHNR and CDR2 FQNEAQ. The sequence is built from TRBV7-9 and TRBJ2-2; the D gene lacks a confident call. The sequence was collected from an adult who was a healthcare worker with PCR-confirmed SARS-CoV-2 infection or an uninfected control (not recorded which). Source material: whole blood. The base sequence is TGTGCCATGCGCGTTCTATCGAACACCGGGGAGCTGTTTTTT. The translation is CAMRVLSNTGELFF.